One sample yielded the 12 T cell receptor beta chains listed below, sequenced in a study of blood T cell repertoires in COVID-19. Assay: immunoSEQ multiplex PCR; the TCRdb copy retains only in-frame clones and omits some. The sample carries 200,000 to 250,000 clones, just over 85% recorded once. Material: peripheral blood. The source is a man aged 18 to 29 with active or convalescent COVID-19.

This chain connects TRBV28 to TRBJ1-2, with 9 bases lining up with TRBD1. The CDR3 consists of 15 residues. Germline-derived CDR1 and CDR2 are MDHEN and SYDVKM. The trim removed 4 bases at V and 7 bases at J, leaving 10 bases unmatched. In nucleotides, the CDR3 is TGTGCCAGCAGTTCCCGGGACAGGGACCTTAGTGGCTACACCTTC. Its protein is CASSSRDRDLSGYTF.

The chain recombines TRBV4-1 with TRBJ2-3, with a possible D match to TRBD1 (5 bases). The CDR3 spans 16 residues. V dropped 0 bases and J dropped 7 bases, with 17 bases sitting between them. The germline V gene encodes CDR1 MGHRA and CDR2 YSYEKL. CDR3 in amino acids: CASSQEERGASYTQYF. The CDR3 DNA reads TGCGCCAGCAGCCAAGAAGAACGTGGGGCCTCTTATACGCAGTATTTT.

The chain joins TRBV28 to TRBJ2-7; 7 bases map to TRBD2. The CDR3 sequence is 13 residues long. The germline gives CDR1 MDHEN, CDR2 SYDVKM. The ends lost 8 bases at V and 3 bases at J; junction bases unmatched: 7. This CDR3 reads CASGGSAIYEQYF. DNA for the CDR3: TGTGCCAGCGGCGGGAGTGCTATCTACGAGCAGTACTTC.

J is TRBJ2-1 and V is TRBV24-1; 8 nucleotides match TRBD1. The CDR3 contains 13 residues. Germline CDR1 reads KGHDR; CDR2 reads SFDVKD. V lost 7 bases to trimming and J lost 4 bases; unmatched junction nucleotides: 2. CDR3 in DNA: TGTGCCACCAGGAACAGGGGGTACAATGAGCAGTTCTTC. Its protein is CATRNRGYNEQFF.

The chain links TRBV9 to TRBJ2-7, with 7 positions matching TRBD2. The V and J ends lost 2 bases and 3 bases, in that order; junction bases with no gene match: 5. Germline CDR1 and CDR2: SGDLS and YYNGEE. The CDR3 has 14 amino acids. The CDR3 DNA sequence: TGTGCCAGCAGCGTGGGGGGGAGCAACTACGAGCAGTACTTC. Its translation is CASSVGGSNYEQYF.

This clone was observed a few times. The CDR3 region is CASSKGTEPQETQYF. The CDR3 coding sequence is TGCGCCAGCAGCAAAGGGACAGAACCCCAAGAGACCCAGTACTTC. The V and J genes are TRBV23-1 and TRBJ2-5; 7 bases match TRBD1. TRBV23-1 is an ORF; its function is uncertain. Unmatched junction bases numbered 8, after V lost 6 bases and J lost 1 base. The CDR3 runs 15 residues.

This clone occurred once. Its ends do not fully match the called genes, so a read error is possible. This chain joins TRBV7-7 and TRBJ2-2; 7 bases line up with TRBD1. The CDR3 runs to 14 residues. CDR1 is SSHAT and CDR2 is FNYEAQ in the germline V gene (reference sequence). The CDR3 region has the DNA TGTGCTAGCAGCTCAGGGGGGAACACCGGGGAGCTGTTTTTT. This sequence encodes CASSSGGNTGELFF.

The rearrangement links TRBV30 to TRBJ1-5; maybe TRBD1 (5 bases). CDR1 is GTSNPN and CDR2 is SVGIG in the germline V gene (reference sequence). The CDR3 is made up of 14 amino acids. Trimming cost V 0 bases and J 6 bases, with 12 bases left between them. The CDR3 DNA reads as TGTGCCTGGAGTGTTGTGCAGGGTAGTCAGCCCCAGCATTTT. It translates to CAWSVVQGSQPQHF.

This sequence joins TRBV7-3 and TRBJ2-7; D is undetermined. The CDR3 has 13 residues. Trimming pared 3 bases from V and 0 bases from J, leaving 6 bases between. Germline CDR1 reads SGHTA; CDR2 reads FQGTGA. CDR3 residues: CASSFLPSYEQYF. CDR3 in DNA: TGTGCCAGCAGCTTTCTACCCTCCTACGAGCAGTACTTC.

The CDR3 spells CATSDLLGGDNSTNEFF. CDR3 in DNA: TGTGCCACCAGTGATTTACTGGGAGGGGACAACTCTACGAATGAGTTCTTC. V and J are TRBV24-1 and TRBJ2-1; perhaps TRBD2 as D (7 bases). From germline, CDR1 is KGHDR and CDR2 SFDVKD. The CDR3 spans 17 residues. Trimming left V 1 base short and J 14 bases short, with 26 bases between.

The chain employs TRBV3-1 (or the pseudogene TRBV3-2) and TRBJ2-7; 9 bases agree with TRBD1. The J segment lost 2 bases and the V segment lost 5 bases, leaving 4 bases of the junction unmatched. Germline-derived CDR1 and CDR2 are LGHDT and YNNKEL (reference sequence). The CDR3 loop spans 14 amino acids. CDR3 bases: TGTGCCAGCAGCGACAGGGGGGAACCCTACGAGCAGTACTTC. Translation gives CASSDRGEPYEQYF.

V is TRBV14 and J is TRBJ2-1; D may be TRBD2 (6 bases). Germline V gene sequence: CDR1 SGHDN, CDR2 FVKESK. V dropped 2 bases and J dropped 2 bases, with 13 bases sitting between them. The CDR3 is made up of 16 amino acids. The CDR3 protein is CASSQLGLAAYNEQFF. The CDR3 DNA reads TGTGCCAGCAGCCAATTAGGGTTAGCGGCCTACAATGAGCAGTTCTTC.